This T cell receptor (beta chain) was sequenced in a study of T cell repertoires in aging, cancer and after chemotherapy. Regarding the study as a whole: Healthy donors lost TCR diversity with age mainly through richness, cancer patients through richness and evenness. Rebound thymic output was suggested by rising median generation probability during chemotherapy in each cancer cohort. Compared with age-matched healthy donors, untreated hematological or solid cancer patients showed higher blood TCR clonality.

For this clonotype: Its antigen is as yet unknown.

Rearranged V-D-J TRB sequences were amplified with a mixed TRB-A/B primer pool. TCRdb re-analysed the multiplex PCR reads in MiXCR, keeping a single row per CDR3 protein. The table has approximately 20,000 distinct CDR3 sequences, roughly 37% seen once. Peripheral blood genomic DNA, not sorted cells or RNA, was the template. Looked up from germline, CDR1 is PRHDT and CDR2 is FYEKMQ (reference sequence). V lost 3 bases, J lost 5 bases, and 10 bases lay in between. The CDR3 runs to 13 residues. The gene calls are TRBV13 and TRBJ1-1, with a weak D call TRBD1 (5 bases). This sequence originates from a human donor with a solid tumor. The sample taken for sequencing was blood. The CDR3 DNA follows: TGTGCCAGCAGCTTGGGGGGGAGGACTGAAGCTTTCTTT. Translation: CASSLGGRTEAFF.